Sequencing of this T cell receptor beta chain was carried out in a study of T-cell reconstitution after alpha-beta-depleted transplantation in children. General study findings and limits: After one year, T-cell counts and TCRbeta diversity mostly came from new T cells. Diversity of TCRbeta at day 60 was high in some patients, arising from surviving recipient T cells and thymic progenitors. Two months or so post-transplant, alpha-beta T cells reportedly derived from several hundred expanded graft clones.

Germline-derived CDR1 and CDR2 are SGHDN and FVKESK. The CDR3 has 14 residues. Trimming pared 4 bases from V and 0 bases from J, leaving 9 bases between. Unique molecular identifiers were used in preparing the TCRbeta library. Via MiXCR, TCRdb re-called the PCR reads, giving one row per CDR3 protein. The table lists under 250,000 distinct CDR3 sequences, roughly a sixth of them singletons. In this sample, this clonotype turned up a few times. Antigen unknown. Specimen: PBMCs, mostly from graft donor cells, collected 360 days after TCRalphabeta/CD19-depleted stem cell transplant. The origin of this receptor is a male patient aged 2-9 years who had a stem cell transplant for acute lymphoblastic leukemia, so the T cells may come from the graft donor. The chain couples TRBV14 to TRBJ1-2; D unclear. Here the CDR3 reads CASSPMVANYGYTF. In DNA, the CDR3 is TGTGCCAGCAGCCCAATGGTAGCTAACTATGGCTACACCTTC.